This T cell receptor beta chain derives from a study of CD8 T cells in Susac syndrome. Whole-study results and caveats: As the study acknowledged, the number of individuals who were part of its TCR sequencing and HLA analysis was relatively small.

About this clonotype itself: Its antigen is not identified.

TCR beta sequencing covered blood CD8+ and CD4+ T cells. The multiple sclerosis control group consisted of treatment-naive patients whose relapsing-remitting disease, which was either stable or active, fulfilled revised McDonald criteria. RNA amounts of roughly 0.45 to 1 ug underwent reverse transcription with random hexamers. An immunoSEQ multiplex PCR generated amplified TCR beta CDR3 products spanning 54 Vbeta and 13 Jbeta. MiXCR, run by TCRdb on the immunoSEQ multiplex PCR reads, gives a single entry per CDR3 protein. This sample has some 300,000 distinct CDR3 sequences, with 89% found just once. The TCR sequence derives from a human donor with multiple sclerosis. What was sequenced was CD8+ T cells from PBMCs.

As DNA, the CDR3 is TGTGCCAGCAGCCAAGAAGGGATTAACTATGGCTACACCTTC. Translated, it gives CASSQEGINYGYTF. The chain links TRBV14 to TRBJ1-2; D gene ambiguous. The CDR3 contains 14 residues. V lost 0 bases and J lost 1, with 6 bases in between. The germline V gene has CDR1 SGHDN and CDR2 FVKESK.